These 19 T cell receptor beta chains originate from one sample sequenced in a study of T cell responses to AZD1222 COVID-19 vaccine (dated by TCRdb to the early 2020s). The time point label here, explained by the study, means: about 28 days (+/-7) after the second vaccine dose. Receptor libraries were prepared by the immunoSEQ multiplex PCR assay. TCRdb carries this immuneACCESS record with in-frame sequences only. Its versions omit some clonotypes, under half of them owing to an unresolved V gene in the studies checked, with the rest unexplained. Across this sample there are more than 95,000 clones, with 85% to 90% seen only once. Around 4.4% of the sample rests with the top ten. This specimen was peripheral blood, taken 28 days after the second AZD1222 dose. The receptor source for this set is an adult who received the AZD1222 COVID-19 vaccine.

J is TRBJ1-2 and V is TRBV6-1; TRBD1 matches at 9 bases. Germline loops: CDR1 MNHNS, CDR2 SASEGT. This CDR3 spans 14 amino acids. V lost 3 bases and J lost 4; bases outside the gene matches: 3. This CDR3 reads CASSDGTGFYGYTF. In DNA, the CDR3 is TGTGCCAGCAGTGACGGGACAGGGTTCTATGGCTACACCTTC.

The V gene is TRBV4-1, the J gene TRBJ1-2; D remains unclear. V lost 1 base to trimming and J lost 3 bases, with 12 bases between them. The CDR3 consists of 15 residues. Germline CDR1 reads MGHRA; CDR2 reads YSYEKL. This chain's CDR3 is CASSQGSGVDYGYTF. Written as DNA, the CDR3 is TGCGCCAGCAGCCAAGGCTCGGGAGTGGACTATGGCTACACCTTC.

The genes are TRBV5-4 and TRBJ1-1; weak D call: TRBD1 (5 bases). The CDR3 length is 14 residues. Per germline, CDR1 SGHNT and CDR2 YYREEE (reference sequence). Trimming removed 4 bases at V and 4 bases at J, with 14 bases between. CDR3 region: CASSRDRQGTEAFF. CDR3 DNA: TGTGCCAGCAGCCGGGACCGGCAGGGCACTGAAGCTTTCTTT.

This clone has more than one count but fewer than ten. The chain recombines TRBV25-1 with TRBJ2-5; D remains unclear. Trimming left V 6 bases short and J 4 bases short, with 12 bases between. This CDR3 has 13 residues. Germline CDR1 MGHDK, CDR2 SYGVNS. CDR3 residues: CASRKIDTETQYF. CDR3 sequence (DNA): TGTGCCAGCAGGAAAATAGACACAGAGACCCAGTACTTC.

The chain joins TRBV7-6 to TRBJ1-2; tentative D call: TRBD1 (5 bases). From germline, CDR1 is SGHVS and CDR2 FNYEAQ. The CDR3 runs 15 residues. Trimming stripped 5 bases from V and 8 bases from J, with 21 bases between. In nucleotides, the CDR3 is TGTGCCAGCAGCCCCCTCGCGGCCGGGGGAGGCGGCTACACCTTC. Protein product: CASSPLAAGGGGYTF.

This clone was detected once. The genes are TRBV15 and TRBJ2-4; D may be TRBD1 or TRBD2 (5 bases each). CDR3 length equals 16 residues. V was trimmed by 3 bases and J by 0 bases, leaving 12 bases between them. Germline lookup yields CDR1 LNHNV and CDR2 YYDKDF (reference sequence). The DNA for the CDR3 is TGTGCCACCAGCAGCATGGGGGTTGTAGCCAAAAACATTCAGTACTTC. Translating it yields CATSSMGVVAKNIQYF.

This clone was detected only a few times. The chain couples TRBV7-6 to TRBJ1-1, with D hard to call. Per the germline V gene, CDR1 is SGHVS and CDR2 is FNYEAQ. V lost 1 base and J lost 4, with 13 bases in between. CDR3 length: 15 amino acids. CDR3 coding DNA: TGTGCCAGCAGCTTAGAGGCGGCCCTGGGCACTGAAGCTTTCTTT. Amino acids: CASSLEAALGTEAFF.

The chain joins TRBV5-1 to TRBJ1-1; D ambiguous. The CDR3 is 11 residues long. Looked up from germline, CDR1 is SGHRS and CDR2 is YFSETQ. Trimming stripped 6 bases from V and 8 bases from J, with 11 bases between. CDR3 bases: TGCGCCAGCACCGACTCACTGGAAGCTTTCTTT. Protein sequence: CASTDSLEAFF. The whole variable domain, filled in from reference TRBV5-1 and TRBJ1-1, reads KAGVTQTPRYLIKTRGQQVTLSCSPISGHRSVSWYQQTPGQGLQFLFEYFSETQRNKGNFPGRFSGRQFSNSRSEMNVSTLELGDSALYLCASTDSLEAFFGQGTRLTVV.

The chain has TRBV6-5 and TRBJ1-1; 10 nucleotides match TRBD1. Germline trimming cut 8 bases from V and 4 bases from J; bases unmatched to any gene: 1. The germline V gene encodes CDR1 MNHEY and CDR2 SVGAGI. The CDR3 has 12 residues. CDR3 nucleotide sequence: TGTGCCAGCGGACAGGGGGGCACTGAAGCTTTCTTT. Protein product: CASGQGGTEAFF.

CDR3 nucleotides: TGCGCCACCCGCCGGGACAGGCTTGTTTCTGGAAACACCATATATTTT. Translated: CATRRDRLVSGNTIYF. V and J are TRBV10-1 and TRBJ1-3; 8 bases line up with TRBD1. This CDR3 comprises 16 residues. From germline, CDR1 is WNHNN and CDR2 SYGVQD (reference sequence). The ends lost 10 bases at V and 1 base at J; junction bases unmatched: 12.

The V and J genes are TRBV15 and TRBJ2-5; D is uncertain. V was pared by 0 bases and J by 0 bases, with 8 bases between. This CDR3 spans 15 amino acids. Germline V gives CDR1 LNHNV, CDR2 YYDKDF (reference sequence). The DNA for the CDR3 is TGTGCCACCAGCAGAGACATCGGTTACCAAGAGACCCAGTACTTC. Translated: CATSRDIGYQETQYF.

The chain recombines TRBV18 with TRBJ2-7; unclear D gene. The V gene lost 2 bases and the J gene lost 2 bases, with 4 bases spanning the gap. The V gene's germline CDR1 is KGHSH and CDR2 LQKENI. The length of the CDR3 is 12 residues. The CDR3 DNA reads TGTGCCAGCTCACCAGGGACCTACGAGCAGTACTTC. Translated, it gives CASSPGTYEQYF. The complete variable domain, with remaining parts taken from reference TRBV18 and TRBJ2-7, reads NAGVMQNPRHLVRRRGQEARLRCSPMKGHSHVYWYRQLPEEGLKFMVYLQKENIIDESGMPKERFSAEFPKEGPSILRIQQVVRGDSAAYFCASSPGTYEQYFGPGTRLTVT.

The CDR3 DNA sequence: TGTGCCAGCATATATCCGGCACAGGGTGGAGAGCAGTACTTC. It codes for CASIYPAQGGEQYF. The chain carries TRBV5-5 and TRBJ2-7, with a weak D call TRBD1 (6 bases). The germline gives CDR1 SGHKS, CDR2 YYEKEE (reference sequence). V shed 6 bases and J shed 7 bases, with 20 bases lying between them. CDR3 size: 14 residues.

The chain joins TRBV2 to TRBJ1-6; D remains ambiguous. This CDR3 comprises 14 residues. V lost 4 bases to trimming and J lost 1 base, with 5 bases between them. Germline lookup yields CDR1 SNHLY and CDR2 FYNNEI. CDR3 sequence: CASSVNSYNSPLHF. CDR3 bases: TGTGCCAGCAGTGTCAATTCCTATAATTCACCCCTCCACTTT. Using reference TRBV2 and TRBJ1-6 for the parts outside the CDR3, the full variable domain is EPEVTQTPSHQVTQMGQEVILRCVPISNHLYFYWYRQILGQKVEFLVSFYNNEISEKSEIFDDQFSVERPDGSNFTLKIRSTKLEDSAMYFCASSVNSYNSPLHFGNGTRLTVT.

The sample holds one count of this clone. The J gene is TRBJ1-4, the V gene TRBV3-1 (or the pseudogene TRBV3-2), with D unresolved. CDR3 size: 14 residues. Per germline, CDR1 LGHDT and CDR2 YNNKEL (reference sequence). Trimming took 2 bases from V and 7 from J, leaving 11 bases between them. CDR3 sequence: CASSQSTRPEKLFF. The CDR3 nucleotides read TGTGCCAGCAGCCAATCAACCCGTCCTGAAAAACTGTTTTTT.

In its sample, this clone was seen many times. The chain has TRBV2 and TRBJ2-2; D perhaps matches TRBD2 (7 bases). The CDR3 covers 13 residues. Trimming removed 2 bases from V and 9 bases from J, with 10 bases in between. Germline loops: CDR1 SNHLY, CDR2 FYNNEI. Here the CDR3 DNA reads TGTGCCAGCAGTGAAACGGGGGGCCGGGAGCTGTTTTTT. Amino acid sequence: CASSETGGRELFF.

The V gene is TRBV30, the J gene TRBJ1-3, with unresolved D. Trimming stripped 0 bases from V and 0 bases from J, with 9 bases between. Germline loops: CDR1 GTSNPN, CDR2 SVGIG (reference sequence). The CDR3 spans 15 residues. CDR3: CAWSVGPFSGNTIYF. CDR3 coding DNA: TGTGCCTGGAGTGTCGGGCCTTTCTCTGGAAACACCATATATTTT.

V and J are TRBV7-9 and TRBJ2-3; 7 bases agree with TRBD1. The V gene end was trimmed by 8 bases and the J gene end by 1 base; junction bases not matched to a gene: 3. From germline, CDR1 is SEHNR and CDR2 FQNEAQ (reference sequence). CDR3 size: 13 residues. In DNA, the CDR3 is TGTGCCAGCGACGGGACAGGCACAGATACGCAGTATTTT. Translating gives CASDGTGTDTQYF.

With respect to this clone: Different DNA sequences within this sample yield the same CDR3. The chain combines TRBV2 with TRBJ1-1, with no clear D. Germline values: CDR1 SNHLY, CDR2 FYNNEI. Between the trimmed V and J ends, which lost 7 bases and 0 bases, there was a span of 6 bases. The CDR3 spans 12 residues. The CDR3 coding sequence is TGTGCCAGCAACGGGTTGAACACTGAAGCTTTCTTT. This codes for CASNGLNTEAFF.